Below, 11 T cell receptor beta chains from the same sample are listed, as sequenced in a study of OX40 agonist ivuxolimab in advanced cancers. Method: immunoSEQ multiplex PCR; TCRdb's copy keeps in-frame clones and lacks some. The sample holds 21,000 or so clones; 78% are singletons and the top ten take 16%. The sample here was CD4+ or CD8+ T cells sorted from blood, taken in a trial of the OX40 agonist ivuxolimab. All receptors come from an adult with an advanced solid tumor such as melanoma, head and neck, liver or kidney cancer.

This chain uses TRBV6-6 with TRBJ1-3; the D is unclear. The germline V gene has CDR1 MNHNY and CDR2 SVGAGI (reference sequence). Trimming left V 7 bases short and J 9 bases short, with 16 bases between. The CDR3 totals 13 residues. This chain's CDR3 is CASTIPRIGTIYF. The CDR3 nucleotides are TGTGCCAGCACCATACCCCGGATAGGCACCATATATTTT.

The rearrangement links TRBV5-1 to TRBJ2-2, with 7 positions matching TRBD1. The CDR3 runs to 15 residues. The V and J ends lost 4 bases and 0 bases, in that order; junction bases with no gene match: 3. The germline V gene encodes CDR1 SGHRS and CDR2 YFSETQ. CDR3 bases: TGCGCCAGCAGCATAGGGACAGCGAACACCGGGGAGCTGTTTTTT. Its protein is CASSIGTANTGELFF.

V usage is TRBV7-9 and J usage is TRBJ1-1; 8 nucleotides agree with TRBD1. This CDR3 region has 14 residues. With 0 bases clipped from V and 7 bases from J, the junction kept 4 bases outside the gene matches. The germline CDR1 and CDR2 sequences are SEHNR and FQNEAQ (reference sequence). The CDR3 coding sequence is TGTGCCAGCAGCTTAGCCTCGACAGGGGTTGAAGCTTTCTTT. Its protein product is CASSLASTGVEAFF.

J is TRBJ2-7 and V is TRBV11-3; 12 bases map to TRBD2. The CDR3 totals 14 residues. Germline CDR1 reads SGHNT; CDR2 reads YENEEA. V lost 5 bases and J lost 6; bases outside the gene matches: 5. The CDR3 here is CASSATSGSAEQYF. The CDR3 region has the DNA TGTGCCAGCAGCGCGACTAGCGGGAGTGCCGAGCAGTACTTC. Full variable domain (missing parts from reference TRBV11-3 and TRBJ2-7): EAGVVQSPRYKIIEKKQPVAFWCNPISGHNTLYWYLQNLGQGPELLIRYENEEAVDDSQLPKDRFSAERLKGVDSTLKIQPAELGDSAVYLCASSATSGSAEQYFGPGTRLTVT.

In this sample, this clone turned up once. V usage is TRBV5-1 and J usage is TRBJ1-6, with D possibly TRBD1 on 6 matching bases. Trimming left V 4 bases short and J 9 bases short, with 17 bases between. This CDR3 is 15 amino acids long. The germline CDR1 and CDR2 sequences are SGHRS and YFSETQ. The chain's CDR3 is CASSQPGGVGSPLHF. The CDR3 DNA reads as TGCGCCAGCAGCCAGCCGGGGGGCGTGGGTTCACCCCTCCACTTT.

This clone occurred a few times. Relative to the germline gene, one junction end is altered; a read error may explain this. The rearrangement links TRBV6-1 to TRBJ1-6, with TRBD1 identical over 9 bases. The CDR3 consists of 18 residues. Germline V gene data show CDR1 as MNHNS and CDR2 as SASEGT. Here the CDR3 reads CASSEVTGGAGYNSPLHF. The CDR3 coding sequence is TGTGCCAGCAGCGAAGTCACAGGGGGCGCCGGTTATAATTCACCCCTCCACTTT.

This sequence joins TRBV4-2 and TRBJ1-5; 7 nucleotides line up with TRBD1. With 3 bases clipped from V and 7 bases from J, the junction kept 18 bases outside the gene matches. Germline assignment: CDR1 LGHNA and CDR2 YNFKEQ. The CDR3 runs 18 residues. CDR3 DNA: TGTGCCAGCAGCCATGACCAGGGGGGATCCAAAGACGGACAGCCCCAGCATTTT. This codes for CASSHDQGGSKDGQPQHF.

This clone was counted between two and nine times. The chain recombines TRBV7-9 with TRBJ1-1; TRBD1 might be the D (5 bases). The CDR3 contains 15 residues. Germline CDR1 and CDR2: SEHNR and FQNEAQ (reference sequence). The V end was cut by 4 bases, the J end by 11 bases, with 23 bases between. As DNA, the CDR3 is TGTGCCAGCAGCTCAACCCAAGGGACTCTTAAGAAGGCTTTCTTT. Its translation is CASSSTQGTLKKAFF.

V usage is TRBV2 and J usage is TRBJ2-3; D not certain. Between the trimmed V and J ends, which lost 7 bases and 6 bases, there was a span of 26 bases. Germline CDR1 SNHLY, CDR2 FYNNEI. This CDR3 is built from 17 residues. For the CDR3, the DNA is TGTGCCAGCACCGACCCGGGCTTGAGCGCCCAAAGGGATACGCAGTATTTT. This encodes CASTDPGLSAQRDTQYF.

The chain combines TRBV12-5 with TRBJ2-1, with 10 bases lining up with TRBD1. The ends lost 5 bases at V and 9 bases at J; junction bases unmatched: 7. The CDR3 runs to 14 residues. The germline V gene has CDR1 LGHNT and CDR2 FRNRAP. This CDR3 is CASGDRDRGGEQFF. In nucleotides, the CDR3 is TGTGCTAGTGGTGACCGGGACAGGGGTGGTGAGCAGTTCTTC.

This chain joins TRBV11-2 and TRBJ2-1, with D tentatively TRBD2 (6 bases). V lost 1 base, J lost 9 bases, and 13 bases lay in between. The CDR3 runs to 14 residues. Germline CDR1 and CDR2: SGHAT and FQNNGV. For the CDR3, the DNA is TGTGCCAGCAGCTTAGCGCGGTTGGGGGGTGAGCAGTTCTTC. Translating it yields CASSLARLGGEQFF.